The clone carrying this T cell receptor beta chain turned up a few times. Its antigen is unidentified. This entry is derived from a study of beta chain features in type 1 diabetes. Study-level background: In age, gender and cell yields, patients were similar to healthy donors. General study results and limits: Patients showed naive, central memory and Treg TCRB repertoires that appeared more similar than those of healthy donors. Whether TCRB rearrangement is influenced by HLA type went unresolved here. Equally in patients and controls, PCR might preferentially amplify shorter templates.

Sequencing targeted expressed TCRB transcripts, as all isolated RNA had been reverse transcribed. Sequencing used immunoSEQ multiplex PCR; TCRdb keeps in-frame clones, though not all of them. The data contain some 330,000 clones, 9.5% to 12% of them singletons. Germline CDR1 reads SQVTM; CDR2 reads ANQGSEA. The CDR3 runs 11 residues. Trimming cost V 7 bases and J 7 bases, with 13 bases left between them. The chain has TRBV29-1 and TRBJ1-1; D is uncertain. This TCR was sampled from a woman between 25 and 40 years old in good health. Source material: naive CD4+ T cells from blood. DNA for the CDR3: TGCAGCGGTGGACTGGGGAATGAAGCTTTCTTT. Amino acids: CSGGLGNEAFF.